This T cell receptor (beta chain) was recorded in a study of graft-versus-host responses after intestinal transplantation. Germline CDR1 is SQVTM and CDR2 is ANQGSEA. The CDR3 runs to 16 residues. The V gene end was trimmed by 1 base and the J gene end by 6 bases; junction bases not matched to a gene: 6. As concerns this clone: Antigen specificity is unknown.

The protocol was immunoSEQ multiplex PCR, while the TCRdb copy is restricted to in-frame clones and leaves out a portion. The table shows approximately 50,000 clones, with approximately 84% occurring only once. This receptor was identified in a human donor who was the organ donor for an intestinal transplant. This chain uses TRBV29-1 with TRBJ2-3, with TRBD2 matching over 14 bases. Sequencing was performed on unstimulated CD4+ T cells sorted from spleen or lymph node cells, taken before transplant. The CDR3 DNA reads TGCAGCGTTGAAGGACGGGGACTAGCGGGAGTGGATACGCAGTATTTT. Translating it yields CSVEGRGLAGVDTQYF.